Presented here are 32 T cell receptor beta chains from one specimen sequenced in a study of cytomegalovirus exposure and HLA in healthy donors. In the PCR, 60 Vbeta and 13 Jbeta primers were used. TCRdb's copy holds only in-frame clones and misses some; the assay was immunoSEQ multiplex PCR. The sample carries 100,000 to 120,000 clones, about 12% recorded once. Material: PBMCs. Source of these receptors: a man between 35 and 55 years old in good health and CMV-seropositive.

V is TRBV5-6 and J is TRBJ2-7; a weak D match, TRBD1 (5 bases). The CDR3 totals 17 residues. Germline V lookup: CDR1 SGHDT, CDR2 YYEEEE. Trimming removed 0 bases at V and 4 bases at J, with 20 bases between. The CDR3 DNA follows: TGTGCCAGCAGCTTGGCCTCAGGGATTGGTATTTCGTACGAGCAGTACTTC. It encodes CASSLASGIGISYEQYF.

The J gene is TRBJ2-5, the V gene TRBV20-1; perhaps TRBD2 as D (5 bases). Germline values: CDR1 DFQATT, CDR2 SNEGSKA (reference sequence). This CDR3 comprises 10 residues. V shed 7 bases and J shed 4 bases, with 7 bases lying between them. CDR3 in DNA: TGCAGTGGGGAGCGAGAGACCCAGTACTTC. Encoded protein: CSGERETQYF.

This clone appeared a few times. This chain's CDR3 is CASSYSRGYDEQFF. In DNA, the CDR3 is TGTGCCAGCAGTTACTCTAGAGGGTACGATGAGCAGTTCTTC. The gene calls are TRBV6-5 and TRBJ2-1, with D possibly TRBD2 on 5 matching bases. Per the germline V gene, CDR1 is MNHEY and CDR2 is SVGAGI. This CDR3 is built from 14 residues. V shed 0 bases and J shed 8 bases, with 11 bases lying between them.

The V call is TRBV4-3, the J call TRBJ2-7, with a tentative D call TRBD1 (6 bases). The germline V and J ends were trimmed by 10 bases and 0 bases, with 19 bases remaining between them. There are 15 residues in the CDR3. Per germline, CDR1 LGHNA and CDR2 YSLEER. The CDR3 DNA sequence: TGCGCCAACAACCGCAGGGGCCCGCTCTCCTACGAGCAGTACTTC. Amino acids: CANNRRGPLSYEQYF.

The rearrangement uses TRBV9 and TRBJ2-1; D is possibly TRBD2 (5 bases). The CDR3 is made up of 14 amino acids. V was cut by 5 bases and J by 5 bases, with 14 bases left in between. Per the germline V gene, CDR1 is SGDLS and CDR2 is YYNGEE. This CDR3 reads CASSPGSQNNEQFF. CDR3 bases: TGTGCCAGCAGTCCGGGATCGCAAAACAATGAGCAGTTCTTC.

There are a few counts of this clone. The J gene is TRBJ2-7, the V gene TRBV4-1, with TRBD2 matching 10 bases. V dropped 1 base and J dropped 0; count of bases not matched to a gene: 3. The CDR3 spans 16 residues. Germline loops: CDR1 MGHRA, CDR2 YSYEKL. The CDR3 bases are TGCGCCAGCAGCCAAGGGCTAGCGGGGGTCTCCTACGAGCAGTACTTC. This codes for CASSQGLAGVSYEQYF.

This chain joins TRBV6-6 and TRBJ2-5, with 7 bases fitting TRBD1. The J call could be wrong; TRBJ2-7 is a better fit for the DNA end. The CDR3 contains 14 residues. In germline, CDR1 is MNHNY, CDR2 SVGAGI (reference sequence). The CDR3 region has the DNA TGTGCCAGCACTCCCCTAGGGGGCTCGGACGAGCAGTACTTC. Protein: CASTPLGGSDEQYF.

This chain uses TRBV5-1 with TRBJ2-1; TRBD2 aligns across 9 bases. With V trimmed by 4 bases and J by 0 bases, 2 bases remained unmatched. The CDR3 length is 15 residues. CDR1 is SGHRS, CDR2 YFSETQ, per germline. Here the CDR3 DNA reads TGCGCCAGCAGCCTGACTAGCGGCTCCTACAATGAGCAGTTCTTC. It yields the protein CASSLTSGSYNEQFF. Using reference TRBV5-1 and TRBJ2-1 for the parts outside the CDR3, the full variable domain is KAGVTQTPRYLIKTRGQQVTLSCSPISGHRSVSWYQQTPGQGLQFLFEYFSETQRNKGNFPGRFSGRQFSNSRSEMNVSTLELGDSALYLCASSLTSGSYNEQFFGPGTRLTVL.

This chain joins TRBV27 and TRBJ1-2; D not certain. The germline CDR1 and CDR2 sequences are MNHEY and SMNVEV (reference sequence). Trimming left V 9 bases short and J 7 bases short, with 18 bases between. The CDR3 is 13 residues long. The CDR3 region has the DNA TGTGCCAGTACCCGGGAAAGGTTCTCTGGCTACACCTTC. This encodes CASTRERFSGYTF.

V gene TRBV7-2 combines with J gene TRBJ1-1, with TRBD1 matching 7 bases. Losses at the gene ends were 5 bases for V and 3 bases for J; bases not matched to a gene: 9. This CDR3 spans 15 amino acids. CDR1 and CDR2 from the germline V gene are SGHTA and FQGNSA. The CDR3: CASSVLQGRDTEAFF. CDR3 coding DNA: TGTGCCAGCAGCGTATTACAGGGGCGAGACACTGAAGCTTTCTTT.

The CDR3 region is CSVPSVGAETQYF. The CDR3 DNA follows: TGCAGCGTGCCGTCCGTTGGGGCAGAGACCCAGTACTTC. The rearrangement joins TRBV29-1 to TRBJ2-5, with D possibly TRBD1 on 5 matching bases. The germline V and J ends were trimmed by 6 bases and 4 bases, with 15 bases remaining between them. Germline V gene lookup returns CDR1 SQVTM and CDR2 ANQGSEA. There are 13 residues in the CDR3.

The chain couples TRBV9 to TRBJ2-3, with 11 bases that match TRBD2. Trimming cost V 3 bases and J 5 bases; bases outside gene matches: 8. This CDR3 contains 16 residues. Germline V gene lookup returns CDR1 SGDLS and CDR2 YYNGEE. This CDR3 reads CASSARTSGRGDTQYF. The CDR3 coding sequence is TGTGCCAGCAGCGCCAGAACTAGCGGGAGAGGAGATACGCAGTATTTT.

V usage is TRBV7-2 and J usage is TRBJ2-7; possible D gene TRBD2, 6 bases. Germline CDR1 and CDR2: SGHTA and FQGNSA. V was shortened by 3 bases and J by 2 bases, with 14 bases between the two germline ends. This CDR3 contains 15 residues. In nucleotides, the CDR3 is TGTGCCAGCAGCTTCGGCGGGGAGAGGGCCTACGAGCAGTACTTC. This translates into CASSFGGERAYEQYF.

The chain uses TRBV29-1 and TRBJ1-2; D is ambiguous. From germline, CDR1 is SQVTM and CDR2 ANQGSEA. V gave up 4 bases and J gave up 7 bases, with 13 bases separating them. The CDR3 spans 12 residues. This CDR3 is CSVVGDRSGYTF. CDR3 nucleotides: TGCAGCGTTGTCGGGGATCGGAGTGGCTACACCTTC. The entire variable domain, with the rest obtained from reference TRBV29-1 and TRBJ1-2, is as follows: SAVISQKPSRDICQRGTSLTIQCQVDSQVTMMFWYRQQPGQSLTLIATANQGSEATYESGFVIDKFPISRPNLTFSTLTVSNMSPEDSSIYLCSVVGDRSGYTFGSGTRLTVV.

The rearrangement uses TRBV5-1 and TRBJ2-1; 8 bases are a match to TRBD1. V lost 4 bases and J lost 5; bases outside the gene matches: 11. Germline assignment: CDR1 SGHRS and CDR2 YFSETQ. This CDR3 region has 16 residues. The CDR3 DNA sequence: TGCGCCAGCAGCCCGGCGGTAGGACAGGGACACAATGAGCAGTTCTTC. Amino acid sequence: CASSPAVGQGHNEQFF.

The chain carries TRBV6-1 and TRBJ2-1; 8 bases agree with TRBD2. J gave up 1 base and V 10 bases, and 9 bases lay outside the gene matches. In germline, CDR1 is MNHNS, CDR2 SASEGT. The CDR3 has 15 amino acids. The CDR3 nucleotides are TGTGCCACCACGAAGCGGGAGAGATCCTACAATGAGCAGTTCTTC. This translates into CATTKRERSYNEQFF.

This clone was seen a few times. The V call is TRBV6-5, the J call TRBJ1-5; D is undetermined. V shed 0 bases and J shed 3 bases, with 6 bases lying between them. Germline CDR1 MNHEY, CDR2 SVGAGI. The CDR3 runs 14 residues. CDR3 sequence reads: CASSYSGANQPQHF. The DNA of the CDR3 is TGTGCCAGCAGTTACTCAGGAGCCAATCAGCCCCAGCATTTT.

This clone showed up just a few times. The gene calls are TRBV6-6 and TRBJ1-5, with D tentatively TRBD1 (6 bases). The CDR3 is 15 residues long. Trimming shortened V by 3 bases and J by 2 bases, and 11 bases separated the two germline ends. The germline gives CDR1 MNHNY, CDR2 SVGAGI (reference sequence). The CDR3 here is CASSYGGAGNQPQHF. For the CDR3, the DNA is TGTGCCAGCAGTTATGGGGGCGCCGGCAATCAGCCCCAGCATTTT.

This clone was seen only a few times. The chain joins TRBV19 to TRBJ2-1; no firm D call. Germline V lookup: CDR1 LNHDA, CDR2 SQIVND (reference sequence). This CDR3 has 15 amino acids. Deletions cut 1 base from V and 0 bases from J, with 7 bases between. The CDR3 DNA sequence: TGTGCCAGTAGTATAGTTGAGAGCTCCTACAATGAGCAGTTCTTC. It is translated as CASSIVESSYNEQFF.

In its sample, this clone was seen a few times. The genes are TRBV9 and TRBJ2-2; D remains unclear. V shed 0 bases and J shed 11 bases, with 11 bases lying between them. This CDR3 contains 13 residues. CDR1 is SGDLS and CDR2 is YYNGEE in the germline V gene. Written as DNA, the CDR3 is TGTGCCAGCAGCGTAGGAACTTATAGTGAGCTGTTTTTT. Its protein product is CASSVGTYSELFF.

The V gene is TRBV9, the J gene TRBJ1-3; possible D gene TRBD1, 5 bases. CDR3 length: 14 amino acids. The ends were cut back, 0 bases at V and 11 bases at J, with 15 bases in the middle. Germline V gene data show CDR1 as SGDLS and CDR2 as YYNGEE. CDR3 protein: CASSVAQGTVPIYF. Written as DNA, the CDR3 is TGTGCCAGCAGCGTAGCGCAGGGTACGGTCCCCATATATTTT.

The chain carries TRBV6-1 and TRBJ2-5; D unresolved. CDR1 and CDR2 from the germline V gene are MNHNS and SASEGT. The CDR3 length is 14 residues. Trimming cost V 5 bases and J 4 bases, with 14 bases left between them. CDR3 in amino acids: CASSRLLSGETQYF. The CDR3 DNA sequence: TGTGCCAGCAGTAGACTCCTTTCTGGAGAGACCCAGTACTTC.

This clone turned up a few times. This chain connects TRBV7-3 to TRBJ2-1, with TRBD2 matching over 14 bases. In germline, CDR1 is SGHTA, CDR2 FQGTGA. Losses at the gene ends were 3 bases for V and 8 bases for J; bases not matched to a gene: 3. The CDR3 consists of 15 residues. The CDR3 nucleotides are TGTGCCAGCAGCTTGGGACTAGCGGGAGTACATGAGCAGTTCTTC. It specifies CASSLGLAGVHEQFF.

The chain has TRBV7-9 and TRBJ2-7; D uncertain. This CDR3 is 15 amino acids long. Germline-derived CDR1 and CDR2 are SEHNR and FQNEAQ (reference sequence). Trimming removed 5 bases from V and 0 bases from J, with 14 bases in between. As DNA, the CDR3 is TGTGCCAGCAGCACGACTGATAGGAGCTCCTACGAGCAGTACTTC. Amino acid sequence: CASSTTDRSSYEQYF. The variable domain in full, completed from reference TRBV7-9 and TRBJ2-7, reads DTGVSQNPRHKITKRGQNVTFRCDPISEHNRLYWYRQTLGQGPEFLTYFQNEAQLEKSRLLSDRFSAERPKGSFSTLEIQRTEQGDSAMYLCASSTTDRSSYEQYFGPGTRLTVT.

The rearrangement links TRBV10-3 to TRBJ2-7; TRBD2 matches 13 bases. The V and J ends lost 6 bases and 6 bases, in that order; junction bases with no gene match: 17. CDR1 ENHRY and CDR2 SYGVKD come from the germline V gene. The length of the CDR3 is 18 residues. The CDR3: CAIRDVTSGRSDHLEQYF. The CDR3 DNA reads TGTGCCATCAGGGATGTGACTAGCGGGAGGTCCGACCATCTCGAGCAGTACTTC.

The CDR3: CASSAWSGTTAPEQFF. CDR3 nucleotides: TGTGCCAGCAGCGCTTGGTCCGGGACTACCGCCCCCGAGCAGTTCTTC. The V and J genes are TRBV7-8 and TRBJ2-1; TRBD2 matches 7 bases. V lost 5 bases, J lost 10 bases, and 17 bases stayed unmatched. This CDR3 region has 16 residues. Germline CDR1 SGHVS, CDR2 FQNEAQ.

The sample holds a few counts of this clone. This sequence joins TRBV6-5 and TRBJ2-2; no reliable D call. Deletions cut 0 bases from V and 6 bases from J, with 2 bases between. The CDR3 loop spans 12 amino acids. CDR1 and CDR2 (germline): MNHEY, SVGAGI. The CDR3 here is CASSYSAGELFF. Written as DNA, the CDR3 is TGTGCCAGCAGTTACTCCGCCGGGGAGCTGTTTTTT.

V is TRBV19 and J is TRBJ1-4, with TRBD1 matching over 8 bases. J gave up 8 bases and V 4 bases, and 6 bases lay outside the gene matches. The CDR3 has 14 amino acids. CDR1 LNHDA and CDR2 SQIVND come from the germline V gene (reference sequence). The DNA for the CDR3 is TGTGCCAGTAGTACGACAGGGGTGGACGAAAAACTGTTTTTT. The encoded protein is CASSTTGVDEKLFF.

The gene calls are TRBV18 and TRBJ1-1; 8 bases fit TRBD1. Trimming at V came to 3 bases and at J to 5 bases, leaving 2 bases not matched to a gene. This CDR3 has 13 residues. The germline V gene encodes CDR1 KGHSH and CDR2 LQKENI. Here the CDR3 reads CASSPRDRTEAFF. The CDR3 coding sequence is TGTGCCAGCTCACCGAGGGACAGGACTGAAGCTTTCTTT.

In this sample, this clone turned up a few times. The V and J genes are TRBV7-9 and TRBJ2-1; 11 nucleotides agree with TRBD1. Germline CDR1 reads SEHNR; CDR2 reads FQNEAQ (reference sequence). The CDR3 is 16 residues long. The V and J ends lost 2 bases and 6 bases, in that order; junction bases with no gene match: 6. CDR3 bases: TGTGCCAGCAGCTTACAACCGGGACAGGGGGTCAATGAGCAGTTCTTC. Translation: CASSLQPGQGVNEQFF.

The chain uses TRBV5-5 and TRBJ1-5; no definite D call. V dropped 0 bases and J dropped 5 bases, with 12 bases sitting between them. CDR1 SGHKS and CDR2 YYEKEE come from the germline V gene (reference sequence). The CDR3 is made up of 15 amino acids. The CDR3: CASSLGATSYQPQHF. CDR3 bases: TGTGCCAGCAGCTTGGGGGCGACCTCTTATCAGCCCCAGCATTTT.

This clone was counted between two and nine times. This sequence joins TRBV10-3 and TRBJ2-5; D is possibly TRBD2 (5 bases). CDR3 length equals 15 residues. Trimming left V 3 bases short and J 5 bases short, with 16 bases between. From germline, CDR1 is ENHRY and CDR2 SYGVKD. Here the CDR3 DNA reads TGTGCCATCAGTGAAGTGGGAGCCAAAGGGGAGACCCAGTACTTC. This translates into CAISEVGAKGETQYF.